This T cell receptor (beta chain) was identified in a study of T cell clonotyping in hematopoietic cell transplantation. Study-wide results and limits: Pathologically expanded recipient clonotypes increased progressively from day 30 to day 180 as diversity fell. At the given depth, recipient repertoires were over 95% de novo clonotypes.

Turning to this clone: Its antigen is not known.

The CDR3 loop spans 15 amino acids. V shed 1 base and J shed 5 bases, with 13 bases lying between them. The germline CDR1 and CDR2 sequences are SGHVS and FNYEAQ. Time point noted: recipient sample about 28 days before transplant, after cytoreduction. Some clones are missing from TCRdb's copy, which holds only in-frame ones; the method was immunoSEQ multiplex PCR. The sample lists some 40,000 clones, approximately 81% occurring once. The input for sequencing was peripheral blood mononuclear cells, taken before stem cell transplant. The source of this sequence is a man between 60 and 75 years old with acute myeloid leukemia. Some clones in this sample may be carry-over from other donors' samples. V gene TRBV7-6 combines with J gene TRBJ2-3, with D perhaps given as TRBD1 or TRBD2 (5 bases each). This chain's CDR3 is CASSLVGALGDTQYF. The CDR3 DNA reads TGTGCCAGCAGCTTAGTCGGGGCCCTCGGAGATACGCAGTATTTT.